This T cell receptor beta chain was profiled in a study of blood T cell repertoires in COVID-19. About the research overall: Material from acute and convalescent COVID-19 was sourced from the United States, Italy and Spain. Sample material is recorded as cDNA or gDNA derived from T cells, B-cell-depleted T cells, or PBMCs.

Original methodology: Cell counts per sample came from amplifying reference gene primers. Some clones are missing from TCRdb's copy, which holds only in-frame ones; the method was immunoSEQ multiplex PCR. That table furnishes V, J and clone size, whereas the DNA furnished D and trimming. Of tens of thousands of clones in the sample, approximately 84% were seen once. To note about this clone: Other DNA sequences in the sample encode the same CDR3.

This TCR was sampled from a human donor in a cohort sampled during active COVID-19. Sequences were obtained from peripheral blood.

CDR3 DNA sequence: TGTGCCAGCAGTGTGGGGGGTTACGAGCAGTACTTC. Translation: CASSVGGYEQYF. This chain links TRBV2 with TRBJ2-7; tentative D call: TRBD2 (6 bases). CDR1 SNHLY and CDR2 FYNNEI come from the germline V gene. The CDR3 length is 12 residues. The V gene lost 4 bases and the J gene lost 4 bases, with 8 bases spanning the gap.